The 2 T cell receptor beta chains in this list originate from one sample, sequenced in a study of cytomegalovirus exposure and HLA in healthy donors. The PCR contained 60 Vbeta and 13 Jbeta primers. The assay was immunoSEQ multiplex PCR, and TCRdb's table has in-frame clones only and misses some. The sample includes some 100,000 clones, about four fifths of them seen just once. The specimen was PBMCs. The receptors shown here come from a female donor in good health and CMV-seropositive.

The genes are TRBV18 and TRBJ2-3, with TRBD2 as a possible D gene (5 bases). In germline, CDR1 is KGHSH, CDR2 LQKENI. The CDR3 totals 16 residues. Deletions cut 6 bases from V and 4 bases from J, with 20 bases between. This CDR3 is CASSPRRREGPDTQYF. CDR3 nucleotide sequence: TGTGCCAGCTCTCCCCGCCGCCGAGAGGGTCCAGATACGCAGTATTTT.

DNA for the CDR3: TGTGCCATCAGTGAGTCGGTAGCGGGAGCCTACAATGAGCAGTTCTTC. Amino acids: CAISESVAGAYNEQFF. V and J are TRBV10-3 and TRBJ2-1; 9 bases are shared with TRBD2. The length of the CDR3 is 16 residues. Looked up from germline, CDR1 is ENHRY and CDR2 is SYGVKD. V trimming: 0 bases; J trimming: 2 bases; junction bases outside the gene matches: 2.